This TCR beta chain originates from a study of cytomegalovirus exposure and HLA in healthy donors (dated by TCRdb to the late 2010s). Notes on the research overall: An earlier analysis of some 600 of the donors reported 250 to 300 Gb of sequence data and 95 million to 120 million unique TCR beta sequences obtained from approximately 180 million T cells. To predict cytomegalovirus infection status, the study combined high-throughput TCR immunosequencing, statistical association of individual TCRs with disease status, and machine learning. Of the 300 to 450 genotyped donors, approximately 81% were placed in the genetic ancestry cluster associated with self-reported Caucasian donors. Donor age, sex, ethnicity and CMV serostatus were collected together with the repertoire data. Every repertoire in the discovery cohort had been generated on one and the same sequencing platform. A separate validation cohort of roughly 130 different subjects was used in addition to the 666-subject first cohort. A later genetic analysis took genome-wide SNP genotypes for about three fifths of the 666 donors and used that subset as a discovery cohort. The number of typed donors differed by locus: about 620-630 for A, B, C, DRB1 and DQB1; some 500 for DQA1; 606 for DPA1; and roughly 450 for DPB1. Rather than drawing on any new phenotypic data, the later analysis identified candidate immune exposures from TCR beta sequences and the way those sequences occurred across donors. Because of strong linkage in the cohort, 4 to 6 DR-DQ haplotypes were treated as single units for association and clustering. Among roughly 370 genotyped donors of the cohort, an average of about 240,000 unique TCR beta nucleotide sequences were sequenced per donor, roughly a sixth of them non-productive. An earlier analysis of roughly 600 of the donors used high-throughput TCR beta sequencing to judge whether each TCR beta V gene segment behaved as functional or pseudogenic. The T cell repertoires of 666 subjects were profiled by immunosequencing and related to cytomegalovirus serostatus. The study aimed to test whether cataloging public T cell receptors could reveal signatures of past pathogen exposure. HLA typing covered class I and class II loci at four-digit resolution. Approximately 310 gigabases of sequencing data and approximately 85 million unique TCR sequences were included in an early release covering several hundred HLA-typed donors. In a later analysis, previously published TCR beta repertoires from several hundred donors were re-analyzed and high-resolution HLA genotyping was added so that TCR occurrence patterns could be studied. Findings and caveats that apply to the study as a whole: In a later genetic analysis, a missense DCLRE1C variant was associated with V-gene and J-gene trimming of TCR beta chains, and the association was replicated in an independent cohort. Around 16 rarely observed V segments, including chromosome 9 orphons, were excluded from the earlier analysis of about 500 of the donors because counts were too low. A further reported finding was that TCR beta sequences accurately predicted the HLA-A and HLA-B alleles for most subjects in the first cohort. A later analysis reported that several top co-occurrence clusters appeared linked to parvovirus B19, influenza, CMV and Epstein-Barr virus. Some IMGT-functional V segments, including TRBV6-2 and TRBV6-3, could not be told apart with the 87-base-pair reads, so those segments were excluded. In the study, some 160 TCR beta chains were listed as associated with cytomegalovirus. Most CMV-associated TCR beta chains appeared to be HLA-restricted in a later analysis, and the HLA associations seemed to be driven largely by CMV exposure. In vitro tests confirmed that three of the cytomegalovirus-associated TCR beta chains recognize cytomegalovirus antigens. Most TCR sequences were seen in very few donors, while some public TCRs were found in many individuals. A cluster of highly shared sequence variants was judged likely to be a technical artifact of the sequencing pipeline. According to a later genetic analysis, donors in an Asian-associated ancestry cluster had fewer N-insertions in productive TCRs than the roughly 700-donor mean. In a later analysis, HLA-associated TCR beta chains were found to be more clonally expanded and to have lower generation probabilities than equally common non-associated chains. For the cohort, immune exposure information was limited to CMV serostatus. It was suggested by the authors that the approach could potentially be generalized to other disease states and immunological phenotypes. In an earlier analysis of over 550 of the donors, most TCR beta V segments were observed in productive rearrangements about 87% or about 30% of the time, broadly matching IMGT annotations. Assigning TCR associations to individual alleles was difficult when HLA alleles, especially DR and DQ, strongly co-occurred. A later analysis found that TCR association rates varied across HLA loci, with DRB1 alleles showing the most associated TCRs and HLA-C alleles the fewest. At a false discovery rate of 0.05, a later analysis linked under 20,000 TCR beta sequences to specific HLA alleles. Cytomegalovirus status was reported to be diagnosed by the classifier with high specificity and sensitivity in both the original and validation cohorts. Because HLA typing was unavailable for some donors at each locus, only the typed subset was used in association tests. Linkage disequilibrium might explain the correlated functional status among segregating V segments, but an unknown experimental factor could not be ruled out. Roughly uniform sequencing depth across donors was assumed in presence/absence analyses, although this assumption may not hold. In this cohort, only TCR beta chains were sequenced, and detectable features were limited by the absence of alpha or paired-chain data.

Library method: the immunoSEQ multiplex PCR assay. For the multiplex PCR, a mixture combining 60 forward primers for TCR Vbeta segments and 13 reverse primers for TCR Jbeta segments was used. A multiplex PCR assay on genomic DNA amplified the CDR3 region of rearranged TCR beta genes. The Illumina HiSeq System was used to sequence the amplified TCR beta libraries as 87-base-pair reads. Per the source publication's procedure: Across the 500 to 700 repertoires, a later analysis counted 80 million or so unique TCR beta chains, around 11 million of which were shared by at least two donors. Raw reads were error-corrected and collapsed into unique sequences with a nearest-neighbor algorithm that merged closely related sequences to remove PCR and sequencing errors. To assign V, D and J gene segments, CDR3 sequences were aligned to IMGT reference sequences. For a sequence to be retained, a match of at least six nucleotides was required to both a V gene segment and a J gene segment. Rearrangements were called productive when the CDR3 lacked stop codons and stayed in frame with V and J; all others were non-productive. CDR3 was defined according to IMGT convention as the region running from the second conserved V-encoded cysteine to the conserved J-encoded phenylalanine. The earlier analysis of some 600 of the donors excluded sequences that lacked an unambiguous match to a single V gene segment. In an earlier analysis of several hundred of the donors, V segments were called functional above 56.7% productive rearrangements and were called segregating when the between-donor standard deviation exceeded 5%. A statistical classification framework was built for diagnosing cytomegalovirus status from the catalog of TCR beta chain sequences. In a later analysis, V and J genes were assigned by comparing TCR nucleotide sequences against IMGT/GENE-DB human TR gene sequences. In a later analysis, CDR3 sequences and most-parsimonious VDJ recombination scenarios were assigned using the TCRdist pipeline. A later analysis defined each TCR beta chain by its CDR3 amino acid sequence plus V-gene family, and excluded reads lacking a unique V-gene family. In a later analysis, 450 to 600 highly shared, low-generation-probability nucleotide sequences were removed to address suspected cross-contamination and a sequencing artifact. For each public chain, a later analysis derived a clonal expansion index from normalized ranks of inferred template counts within each repertoire. In a later analysis, generation probabilities were computed using a VDJ recombination model fitted to out-of-frame rearrangements, and the results were checked against IGoR. In a later analysis, TCR-TCR, TCR-HLA and TCR-CMV co-occurrence was scored with hypergeometric tests, and a repertoire-size bias correction was applied to TCR pairs. In a later analysis, false discovery rates were estimated by permuting HLA or CMV assignments 20 times. In a later analysis, co-occurring TCRs were grouped using DBSCAN, and TCRdist sequence similarity was added for clustering within HLA-allele-positive subsets. Repertoires with fewer than 30,000 or more than 120,000 public chains, plus five repertoires with anomalous nucleotide sharing, were excluded from co-occurrence clustering. What TCRdb holds here is the immuneACCESS table cut down to in-frame rearrangements. Part of the clones is not present; checked against another copy, under half of the missing clones reflect an unresolved V gene, and the others are unexplained. V, J and clone size were drawn from that table, and D and trimming were deduced from the DNA. The sample table records 100,000 or so clones; about 77% of these occur just once. The ten largest account for around 4.5% of the sample.

Remarks on this clone: Its target antigen remains unknown. No qualities accompany the bases; no much larger clone lies one base away.

V gives up 1 base and J gives up 1 base, and the segment between their germline ends measures 14 bases. Taken from the germline V gene (reference sequence), the CDR1 and CDR2 loops are PRHDT and FYEKMQ. From its cysteine to its phenylalanine, the CDR3 spans 17 amino acids. The read is trimmed to its CDR3 DNA, 51 bases read in frame from base 1. The cohort comprised around 700 healthy bone marrow donors. At the time of sampling, all cohort members were nominally healthy, though unrecorded immune exposures were likely present. The donor tested CMV seronegative, placing the donor among the 350 to 400 seronegative members of the cohort. A peripheral blood sample was provided by each donor, and peripheral blood mononuclear cells were used for TCR beta sequencing. The Qiagen DNeasy Blood Extraction Kit was used to extract genomic DNA from the blood cell samples.

The sample comprised PBMCs. The TCR sequence derives from a woman aged 40 to 49 in good health and CMV-seronegative. The rearranged chain carries TRBV13 and TRBJ2-1; TRBD2 is perhaps the D gene, given 5 matching bases. The CDR3 corresponds to CASSLVDDYRSYNEQFF. The DNA is TGTGCCAGCAGCTTAGTTGATGACTACCGTTCCTACAATGAGCAGTTCTTC.